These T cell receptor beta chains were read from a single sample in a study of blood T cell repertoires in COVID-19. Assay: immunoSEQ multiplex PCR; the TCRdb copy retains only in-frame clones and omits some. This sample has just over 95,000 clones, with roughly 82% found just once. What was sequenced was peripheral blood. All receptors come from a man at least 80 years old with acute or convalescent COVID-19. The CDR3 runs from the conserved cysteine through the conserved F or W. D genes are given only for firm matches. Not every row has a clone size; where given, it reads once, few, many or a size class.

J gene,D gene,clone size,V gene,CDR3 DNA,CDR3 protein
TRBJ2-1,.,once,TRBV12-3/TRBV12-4,TGTGCCAGCAGTTTAAGGACTTCCAATGAGCAGTTCTTC,CASSLRTSNEQFF
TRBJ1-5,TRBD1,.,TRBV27,TGTGCCAGCAGCCGGGGACAGGTTATTGGGCCCCAGCATTTT,CASSRGQVIGPQHF
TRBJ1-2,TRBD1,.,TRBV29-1,TGCAGCGTTTCGGACAGGGGCAACTATGGCTACACCTTC,CSVSDRGNYGYTF
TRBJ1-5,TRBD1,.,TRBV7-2,TGTGCCAGCAGCTTAGGGGACAGGATCCAGCATTTT,CASSLGDRIQHF
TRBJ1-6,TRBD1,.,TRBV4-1,TGCGCCAGCAGCCAAGAGGGGACAGGGGGCTATTCACCCCTCCACTTT,CASSQEGTGGYSPLHF
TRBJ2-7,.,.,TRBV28,TGTGCCAGCAGCCTTCAACAGGAAGCCTACGAGCAGTACTTC,CASSLQQEAYEQYF
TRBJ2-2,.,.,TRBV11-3,TGTGCCAGCAGCTTAGATAGTAAGGGGGAGCTGTTTTTT,CASSLDSKGELFF
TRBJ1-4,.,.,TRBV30,TGTGCCTGGAGTGTACCCGGGCGCGGGAGTACTAATGAAAAACTGTTTTTT,CAWSVPGRGSTNEKLFF
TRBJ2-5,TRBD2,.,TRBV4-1,TGCGCCAGCAGCCGACTGAGGACTAGCGGAGAAGAGACCCAGTACTTC,CASSRLRTSGEETQYF
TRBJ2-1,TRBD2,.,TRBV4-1,TGCGCCAGCAGCCAAGAACTAGCGAGGAAGCACAATGAGCAGTTCTTC,CASSQELARKHNEQFF
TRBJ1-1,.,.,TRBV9,TGTGCCAGCAGCGTAGCGCAGGGGATGGTTACTGAAGCTTTCTTT,CASSVAQGMVTEAFF
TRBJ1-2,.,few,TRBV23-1,TGCGCCAGCAGTCCGAAAGGGGACTATGGCTACACCTTC,CASSPKGDYGYTF
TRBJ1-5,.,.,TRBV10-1,TGCGCCAGCCCGGGGGACGGATCTCTCCATCAGCCCCAGCATTTT,CASPGDGSLHQPQHF
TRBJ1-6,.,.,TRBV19,TGTGCCAGTCGCGAAGGGGGACCCCTCCACTTT,CASREGGPLHF
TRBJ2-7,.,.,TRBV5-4,TGTGCCAGCAGCTTGGATCAGGGTTTAAGCGAGCAGTACTTC,CASSLDQGLSEQYF
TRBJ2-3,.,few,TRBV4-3,TGCGCCAGCAGCCAAGATCATCGGTGGACAGATACGCAGTATTTT,CASSQDHRWTDTQYF
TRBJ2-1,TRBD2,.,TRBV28,TGTGCCAGCAGCCTTGGGAATAGCGGGACCTACAATGAGCAGTTCTTC,CASSLGNSGTYNEQFF
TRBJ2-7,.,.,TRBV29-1,TGCAGCGTTGAAGCACGGGAAAGGGACTACGAGCAGTACTTC,CSVEARERDYEQYF
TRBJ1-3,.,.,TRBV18,TGTGCCAGCTCACCAATAGGGACATATAACTCTGGAAACACCATATATTTT,CASSPIGTYNSGNTIYF
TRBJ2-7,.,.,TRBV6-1,TGTGCCAGCAGTGACAGGCCCGCCTACGAGCAGTACTTC,CASSDRPAYEQYF
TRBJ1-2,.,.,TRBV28,TGTGCCAGCAGACCGGGACTGCAGGCGGGCTACACCTTC,CASRPGLQAGYTF
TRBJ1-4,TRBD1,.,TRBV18,TGTGCCAGCTCACCGGGACAGGGTAATGAAAAACTGTTTTTT,CASSPGQGNEKLFF
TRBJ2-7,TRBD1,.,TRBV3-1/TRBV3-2,TGTGCCAGCAGTTATGGGACAGGGAGAACCTCTTCATTTTTC,CASSYGTGRTSSFF
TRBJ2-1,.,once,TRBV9,TGTGCCAGCAGCGTAGTTGGGCAATCCACCTACAATGAGCAGTTCTTC,CASSVVGQSTYNEQFF